Listed here are 6 T cell receptor beta chains from one sample, sequenced in a study of CD8+CD57+ T cells in acquired aplastic anemia. Genomic DNA was employed as the template in profiling TCR beta VDJ and CDR3. TCRdb processed the reads anew with MiXCR; each CDR3 protein has one entry. Of roughly 290,000 distinct CDR3 sequences listed, approximately 60% are singletons. Flow cytometry had shown expanded CD8+CD57+ cells in the patients chosen for sequencing. The sample was sorted CD4+, CD8+, or CD8+CD57+ T cells (not recorded which) from PBMCs. These receptors all come from a human donor with aplastic anemia.

The chain is built from TRBV10-3 and TRBJ2-5; 7 bases fit TRBD2. The CDR3 sequence is 12 residues long. V was clipped by 8 bases and J by 0 bases; unmatched bases: 0. Germline V gene lookup returns CDR1 ENHRY and CDR2 SYGVKD. The CDR3 region has the DNA TGTGCCATCGGGACTAACCAAGAGACCCAGTACTTC. Translating it yields CAIGTNQETQYF.

In its sample, this clonotype was seen many times. This chain links TRBV6-1 with TRBJ2-5; perhaps D is TRBD1 or TRBD2 (5 bases each). The CDR3 has 13 residues. Germline CDR1 and CDR2: MNHNS and SASEGT. Trimming shortened V by 5 bases and J by 6 bases, and 13 bases separated the two germline ends. The CDR3 loop reads CASSNRDRQTQYF. The CDR3 DNA sequence: TGTGCCAGCAGTAACCGGGACCGCCAGACCCAGTACTTC.

The chain has TRBV9 and TRBJ1-1; 8 bases match TRBD1. CDR1 and CDR2 (germline): SGDLS, YYNGEE. This CDR3 contains 15 residues. The ends lost 5 bases at V and 1 base at J; junction bases unmatched: 7. The DNA for the CDR3 is TGTGCCAGCAGTATGTCTGGACAGGGGAACACTGAAGCTTTCTTT. Protein sequence: CASSMSGQGNTEAFF.

This clonotype has at least ten counts. The J gene is TRBJ1-1, the V gene TRBV9, with D unclear. The V end lost 1 base, the J end lost 5 bases, and 12 bases lay between the germline ends. Germline CDR1 and CDR2: SGDLS and YYNGEE. The CDR3 sequence is 14 residues long. The chain's CDR3 is CASSVLPLGTEAFF. The CDR3 nucleotides read TGTGCCAGCAGCGTATTGCCCCTCGGTACTGAAGCTTTCTTT.

This chain links TRBV20-1 with TRBJ2-7; TRBD2 matches 7 bases. The V segment lost 6 bases and the J segment 5 bases; nucleotides outside the gene matches: 4. In germline, CDR1 is DFQATT, CDR2 SNEGSKA (reference sequence). This CDR3 is built from 11 residues. CDR3 nucleotides: TGCAGTGCAGCGGGGCGTAACGAGCAGTACTTC. It yields the protein CSAAGRNEQYF.

The chain couples TRBV24-1 to TRBJ1-1; possibly TRBD1 for D (5 bases). Germline-derived CDR1 and CDR2 are KGHDR and SFDVKD. This CDR3 is 13 amino acids long. V was shortened by 4 bases and J by 6 bases, with 11 bases between the two germline ends. CDR3 nucleotide sequence: TGTGCCACCAGTGACCGGGACCGGGCTGAAGCTTTCTTT. Protein product: CATSDRDRAEAFF.